The rows below give T cell receptor beta chains drawn from one sample of a study of T cells after somatic rescue of genetic block. TCRdb keeps only in-frame clones here, not all; method: immunoSEQ multiplex PCR. Here the sample spans over 95,000 clones, around 90% being singletons. Sequenced sample: peripheral blood mononuclear cells (PBMCs). Receptors originate from a woman under 30. CDR3s leave out the opening cysteine and the closing phenylalanine or tryptophan. D genes are given only for firm matches.

J,D,V,CDR3
TRBJ1-1,-,TRBV5-1,ASHLGQLNTEAF
TRBJ1-5,-,TRBV4-1,ASSQDRTSNQPQH
TRBJ2-2,-,TRBV7-7,ASSLGGNTGELF
TRBJ1-1,TRBD1,TRBV2,ASGKDRARTEAF
TRBJ1-3,TRBD1,TRBV13,ASSFRGSGNTIY
TRBJ1-5,-,TRBV30,AWSVDLSNQPQH
TRBJ2-1,TRBD2,TRBV5-1,ASSLRGTSGIYNEQF
TRBJ1-2,TRBD1,TRBV18,ASSPLTGGGPDYGYT
TRBJ2-5,TRBD2,TRBV5-4,ASSLERGGRETQY
TRBJ2-1,-,TRBV29-1,SVEEGGGEF
TRBJ1-3,-,TRBV19,ASRGLNLDGNTIY
TRBJ1-5,-,TRBV4-2,ASSLYTPGANQPQH
TRBJ1-4,-,TRBV30,AWSTQDEKLF
TRBJ2-2,-,TRBV6-4,ASSEGNTGELF
TRBJ2-1,TRBD2,TRBV5-1,ASSFAPGTSGNEQF
TRBJ2-2,-,TRBV28,ASALGTGELF
TRBJ2-2,-,TRBV5-1,ASSLGETGELF
TRBJ1-5,-,TRBV7-2,ASSPNRVVGSQPQH
TRBJ2-7,-,TRBV5-4,ASSSIASVYEQY
TRBJ2-7,TRBD1,TRBV5-1,ASSLDPDRIYEQY
TRBJ1-2,TRBD1,TRBV7-8,ASSLGTGGAYGYT
TRBJ2-3,TRBD2,TRBV4-3,ASSQVFPGLAEGGDTQY
TRBJ2-5,TRBD1,TRBV5-1,ASSPSGQGHETQY
TRBJ2-3,-,TRBV5-1,ASSLGGNADTQY
TRBJ2-7,TRBD1,TRBV28,ASSIPGQIYEQY
TRBJ2-3,TRBD2,TRBV4-2,ASSQEISGGPTDTQY
TRBJ2-1,TRBD1,TRBV5-1,ASSSGQGWEQF
TRBJ1-5,-,TRBV19,ASSKDGNQPQH
TRBJ2-1,-,TRBV9,ASSVDLRPGSEQF
TRBJ2-7,-,TRBV6-5,ASSYSSDSAYEQY
TRBJ1-1,TRBD1,TRBV11-2,ASSLNLDRGSEAF
TRBJ1-1,-,TRBV6-5,ASSYSRAVTEAF
TRBJ1-4,TRBD1,TRBV30,AWSPGQGYEKLF
TRBJ1-6,-,TRBV5-4,ASSLDRAANSPLH
TRBJ2-1,-,TRBV11-1,ASSLGAYNEQF
TRBJ1-3,-,TRBV4-1,ASSQGHSSGNTIY
TRBJ1-1,-,TRBV6-1,ASSVVRQNTEAF
TRBJ1-2,TRBD1,TRBV9,ASSVGGGAGRHYGYT
TRBJ1-4,-,TRBV18,ASSLKTKAATNEKLF
TRBJ1-1,-,TRBV9,ASRSPRVEAF
TRBJ2-1,-,TRBV4-1,ASSQGSQGSYNEQF
TRBJ1-6,TRBD1,TRBV6-5,ASGQGGNSPLH
TRBJ1-2,-,TRBV7-5,ARSSLGGPNLSYGYT
TRBJ1-2,TRBD1,TRBV30,AWKDRLYGYT